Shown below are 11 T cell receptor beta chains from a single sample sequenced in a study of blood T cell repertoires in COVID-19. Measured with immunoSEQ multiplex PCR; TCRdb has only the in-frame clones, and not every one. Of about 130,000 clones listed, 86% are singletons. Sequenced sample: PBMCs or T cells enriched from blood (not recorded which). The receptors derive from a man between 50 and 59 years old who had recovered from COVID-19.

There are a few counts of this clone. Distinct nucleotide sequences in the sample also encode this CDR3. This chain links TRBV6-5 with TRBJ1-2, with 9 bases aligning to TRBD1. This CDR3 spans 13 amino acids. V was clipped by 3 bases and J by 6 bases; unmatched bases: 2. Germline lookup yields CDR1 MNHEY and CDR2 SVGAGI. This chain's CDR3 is CASSYRTGDGYTF. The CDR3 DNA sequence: TGTGCCAGCAGTTATCGGACAGGGGATGGCTACACCTTC.

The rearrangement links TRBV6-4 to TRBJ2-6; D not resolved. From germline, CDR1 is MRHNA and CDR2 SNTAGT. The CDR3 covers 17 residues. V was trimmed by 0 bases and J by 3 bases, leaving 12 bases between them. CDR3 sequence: CASSDSQLVNGANVLTF. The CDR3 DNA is TGTGCCAGCAGTGACTCCCAACTCGTTAATGGGGCCAACGTCCTGACTTTC.

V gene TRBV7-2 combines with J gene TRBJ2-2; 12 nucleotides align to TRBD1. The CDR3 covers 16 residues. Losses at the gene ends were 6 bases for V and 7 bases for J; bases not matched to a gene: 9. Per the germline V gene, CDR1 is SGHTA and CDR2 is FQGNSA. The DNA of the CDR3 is TGTGCCAGCAGGGGGCCGGGACAGGGGGCGAACGGGGAGCTGTTTTTT. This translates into CASRGPGQGANGELFF.

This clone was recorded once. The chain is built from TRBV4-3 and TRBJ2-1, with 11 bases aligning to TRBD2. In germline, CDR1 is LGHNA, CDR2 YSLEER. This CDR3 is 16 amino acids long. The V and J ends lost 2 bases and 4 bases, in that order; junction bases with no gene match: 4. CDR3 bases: TGCGCCAGCAGCCAATTGACTAGCGGGATATACAATGAGCAGTTCTTC. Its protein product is CASSQLTSGIYNEQFF.

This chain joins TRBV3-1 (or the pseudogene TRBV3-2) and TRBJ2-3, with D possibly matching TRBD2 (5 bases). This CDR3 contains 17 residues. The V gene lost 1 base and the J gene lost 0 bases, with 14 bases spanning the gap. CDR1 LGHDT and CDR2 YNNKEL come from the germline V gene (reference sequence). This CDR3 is CASSQVSGRTSTDTQYF. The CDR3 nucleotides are TGTGCCAGCAGCCAAGTCTCCGGACGGACTAGCACAGATACGCAGTATTTT.

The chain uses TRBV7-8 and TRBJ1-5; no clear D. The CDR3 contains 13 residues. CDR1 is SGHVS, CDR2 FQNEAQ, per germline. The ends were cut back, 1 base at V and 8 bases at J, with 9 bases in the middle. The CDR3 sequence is CASSLDVSKPQHF. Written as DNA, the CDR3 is TGTGCCAGCAGCTTAGATGTGAGTAAGCCCCAGCATTTT.

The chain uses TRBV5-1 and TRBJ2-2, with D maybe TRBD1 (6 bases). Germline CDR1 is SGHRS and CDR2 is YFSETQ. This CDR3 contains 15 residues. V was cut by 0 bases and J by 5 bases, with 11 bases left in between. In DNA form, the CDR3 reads TGCGCCAGCAGCTTGGCGACAGGTTCTACCGGGGAGCTGTTTTTT. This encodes CASSLATGSTGELFF.

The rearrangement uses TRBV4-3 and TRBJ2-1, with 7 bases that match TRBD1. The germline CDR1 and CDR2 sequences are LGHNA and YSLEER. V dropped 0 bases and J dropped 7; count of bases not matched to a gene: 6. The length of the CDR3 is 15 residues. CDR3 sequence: CASSQDGTDTNEQFF. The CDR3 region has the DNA TGCGCCAGCAGCCAAGACGGGACAGACACTAATGAGCAGTTCTTC.

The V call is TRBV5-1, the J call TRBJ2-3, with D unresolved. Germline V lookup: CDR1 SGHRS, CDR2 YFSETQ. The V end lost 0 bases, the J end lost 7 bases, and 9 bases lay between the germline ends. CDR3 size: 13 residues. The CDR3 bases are TGCGCCAGCAGCTTGGAACATGGCCATACGCAGTATTTT. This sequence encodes CASSLEHGHTQYF.

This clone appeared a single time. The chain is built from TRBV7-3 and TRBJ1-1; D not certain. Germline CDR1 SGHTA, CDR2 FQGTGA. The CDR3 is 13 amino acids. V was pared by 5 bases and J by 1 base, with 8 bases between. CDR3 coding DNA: TGTGCCAGCAGCCTACAGAGGAACACTGAAGCTTTCTTT. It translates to CASSLQRNTEAFF.

In DNA, the CDR3 is TGTGCCAGCAGCGGAAGGACAGGGGAAATCGCAGATACGCAGTATTTT. Protein product: CASSGRTGEIADTQYF. The chain recombines TRBV9 with TRBJ2-3; 9 nucleotides match TRBD1. The CDR3 runs 16 residues. Trimming at V came to 3 bases and at J to 4 bases, leaving 9 bases not matched to a gene. Per the germline V gene, CDR1 is SGDLS and CDR2 is YYNGEE.